What follows are 12 T cell receptor beta chains derived from one specimen sequenced in a study of blood T cell repertoires in COVID-19. Here immunoSEQ multiplex PCR was the method, and the copy in TCRdb shows in-frame clones only, minus some. The sample records 200,000 to 300,000 clones, roughly 79% being singletons. Material: peripheral blood. These receptor sequences come from a woman over 75 with COVID-19, enrolled during active disease.

This clone appeared a single time. The chain couples TRBV2 to TRBJ2-3; possible D gene TRBD2, 6 bases. CDR3 size: 15 residues. The V end lost 7 bases, the J end lost 6 bases, and 20 bases lay between the germline ends. Germline V gives CDR1 SNHLY, CDR2 FYNNEI. CDR3 in DNA: TGTGCCAGCAAGGGCGGGACCCTTTACGGGGATACGCAGTATTTT. Its protein product is CASKGGTLYGDTQYF.

The V gene is TRBV7-9, the J gene TRBJ1-2, with 11 bases that match TRBD1. This CDR3 has 15 amino acids. Germline CDR1 SEHNR, CDR2 FQNEAQ (reference sequence). V shed 3 bases, J shed 3 bases, and the junction held 3 bases outside the gene matches. CDR3 sequence (DNA): TGTGCCAGCAGCTTTGGACAGGGGGCGGACTATGGCTACACCTTC. It is translated as CASSFGQGADYGYTF.

The J gene is TRBJ2-3, the V gene TRBV5-1; the match to TRBD2 covers 7 bases. The CDR3 has 15 residues. In germline, CDR1 is SGHRS, CDR2 YFSETQ. V shed 4 bases and J 3 bases; nucleotides not matched to a gene: 8. In DNA, the CDR3 is TGCGCCAGCAGCCCTGGGGCGGGAGCGACAGATACGCAGTATTTT. Translation: CASSPGAGATDTQYF.

This chain connects TRBV7-3 to TRBJ2-1, with 7 bases that match TRBD2. V lost 2 bases, J lost 2 bases, and 3 bases stayed unmatched. The germline V gene has CDR1 SGHTA and CDR2 FQGTGA. The CDR3 totals 15 residues. Written as DNA, the CDR3 is TGTGCCAGCAGCTTAGGTCGGGGGGCCTACAATGAGCAGTTCTTC. This translates into CASSLGRGAYNEQFF. Variable domain in full (rest from reference TRBV7-3 and TRBJ2-1): GAGVSQTPSNKVTEKGKYVELRCDPISGHTALYWYRQSLGQGPEFLIYFQGTGAADDSGLPNDRFFAVRPEGSVSTLKIQRTERGDSAVYLCASSLGRGAYNEQFFGPGTRLTVL.

This sequence joins TRBV19 and TRBJ1-6; 8 bases agree with TRBD1. The CDR3 is made up of 15 amino acids. Per the germline V gene, CDR1 is LNHDA and CDR2 is SQIVND (reference sequence). The V segment lost 7 bases and the J segment 3 bases; nucleotides outside the gene matches: 5. The CDR3 reads CASTLGTGYNSPLHF. The CDR3 DNA follows: TGTGCCAGTACCCTTGGGACAGGCTATAATTCACCCCTCCACTTT.

The chain carries TRBV3-1 (or the pseudogene TRBV3-2) and TRBJ1-6; 8 nucleotides line up with TRBD1. This CDR3 contains 13 residues. The V gene end was trimmed by 4 bases and the J gene end by 10 bases; junction bases not matched to a gene: 3. In germline, CDR1 is LGHDT, CDR2 YNNKEL (reference sequence). This CDR3 reads CASSRTGRSPLHF. The CDR3, as DNA: TGTGCCAGCAGCCGGACAGGGAGATCACCCCTCCACTTT.

The chain joins TRBV7-9 to TRBJ1-2; weak D call: TRBD1 (6 bases). CDR3 length: 13 residues. V lost 3 bases and J 5 bases, leaving 10 bases between the germline ends. Looked up from germline, CDR1 is SEHNR and CDR2 is FQNEAQ (reference sequence). The CDR3 is CASSLGTSYGYTF. Written as DNA, the CDR3 is TGTGCCAGCAGCTTGGGGACATCGTATGGCTACACCTTC.

V is TRBV18 and J is TRBJ2-1, with TRBD2 identical over 12 bases. CDR1 is KGHSH and CDR2 is LQKENI in the germline V gene. CDR3 length: 18 amino acids. V lost 3 bases, J lost 0 bases, and 6 bases stayed unmatched. The CDR3, as DNA: TGTGCCAGCTCACCCTGGACTAGCGGGGCCCTCTCCTACAATGAGCAGTTCTTC. Protein sequence: CASSPWTSGALSYNEQFF.

The V call is TRBV2, the J call TRBJ1-5, with no clear D. V was clipped by 7 bases and J by 4 bases, with 8 bases between them. Germline CDR1 is SNHLY and CDR2 is FYNNEI. The length of the CDR3 is 12 residues. CDR3 sequence (DNA): TGTGCCAGCAAAGAGCCGAATCAGCCCCAGCATTTT. Translated: CASKEPNQPQHF.

This rearrangement joins TRBV19 to TRBJ2-1; TRBD2 agrees at 7 bases. J was trimmed by 4 bases and V by 4 bases; bases with no gene match: 7. This CDR3 has 15 residues. Germline V lookup: CDR1 LNHDA, CDR2 SQIVND (reference sequence). This CDR3 reads CASSTERGPYNEQFF. CDR3 DNA sequence: TGTGCCAGTAGTACCGAGCGGGGACCATACAATGAGCAGTTCTTC.

This clone was picked up one time. This rearrangement joins TRBV30 to TRBJ1-2, with D perhaps TRBD1 (5 bases). CDR3 length: 17 amino acids. Trimming stripped 4 bases from V and 3 bases from J, with 24 bases between. Germline V lookup: CDR1 GTSNPN, CDR2 SVGIG (reference sequence). CDR3 residues: CAWNKVSGREKDYGYTF. The CDR3 DNA follows: TGTGCCTGGAACAAGGTGTCAGGGCGTGAGAAAGACTATGGCTACACCTTC.

This clone was detected once. The V call is TRBV28, the J call TRBJ2-7; 9 nucleotides agree with TRBD2. The CDR3 extends over 15 amino acids. J was trimmed by 2 bases and V by 7 bases; bases with no gene match: 9. Germline V lookup: CDR1 MDHEN, CDR2 SYDVKM. The DNA for the CDR3 is TGTGCCAGCACGCCGGAAGCGGGGGGACCCTACGAGCAGTACTTC. Protein sequence: CASTPEAGGPYEQYF.